Below are 20 T cell receptor beta chains sequenced from a single sample in a study of shared clonotypes between healthy human individuals. TCRdb keeps only in-frame clones here, not all; method: immunoSEQ multiplex PCR. The profile shows 2,500,000 or so clones, approximately 90% of them singletons. Sequencing was performed on naive CD4+ T cells sorted from blood. The subset is: CD45RA+ positively selected. Receptors originate from a man younger than 35 in good health.

The chain is built from TRBV21-1 and TRBJ2-7. TRBV21-1 is given as a pseudogene. This CDR3 comprises 13 residues. The CDR3 region has the DNA TGTGCCATCTTCCTCCGGGCTCCCTACGAGCAGTACTTC. This codes for CAIFLRAPYEQYF.

This clone appeared a single time. The gene calls are TRBV6-6 and TRBJ2-7; TRBD1 might be the D (5 bases). The CDR3 sequence is 14 residues long. Between the trimmed V and J ends, which lost 0 bases and 3 bases, there was a span of 9 bases. In germline, CDR1 is MNHNY, CDR2 SVGAGI (reference sequence). The CDR3 sequence is CASSYSARDYEQYF. The CDR3 coding sequence is TGTGCCAGCAGTTACTCTGCCAGGGACTACGAGCAGTACTTC.

The CDR3 coding sequence is TGTGCCAGCAGCCGGGGGCGACCTAACTATGGCTACACCTTC. Protein product: CASSRGRPNYGYTF. The rearrangement links TRBV6-5 to TRBJ1-2; D perhaps matches TRBD1 (6 bases). V was clipped by 6 bases and J by 0 bases, with 11 bases between them. This CDR3 spans 14 amino acids. CDR1 is MNHEY and CDR2 is SVGAGI in the germline V gene.

This sequence joins TRBV7-9 and TRBJ2-3; the D call may be TRBD1 or TRBD2 (5 bases each). Germline values: CDR1 SEHNR, CDR2 FQNEAQ (reference sequence). The CDR3 spans 14 residues. V was cut by 8 bases and J by 2 bases, with 14 bases left in between. The DNA of the CDR3 is TGTGCCAGCTGTCGGGACCTTTACACAGATACGCAGTATTTT. Its translation is CASCRDLYTDTQYF.

This chain uses TRBV6-1 with TRBJ2-3, with D possibly being TRBD2 (6 bases). Per the germline V gene, CDR1 is MNHNS and CDR2 is SASEGT. V was clipped by 8 bases and J by 4 bases, with 19 bases between them. The CDR3 runs 15 residues. CDR3 sequence: CASAPLGRSADTQYF. The CDR3 nucleotides are TGTGCCAGCGCCCCCCTCGGGAGATCAGCAGATACGCAGTATTTT.

The rearrangement joins TRBV4-3 to TRBJ2-5; D unresolved. The J call may be in error: the DNA end matches TRBJ2-7 better. The CDR3 runs 15 residues. CDR1 and CDR2 (germline): LGHNA, YSLEER. CDR3 in DNA: TGCGCCAGCAGCCAAGAACTGGGAAACTCCTACGAGCAGTACTTC. It yields the protein CASSQELGNSYEQYF.

V is TRBV5-1 and J is TRBJ1-2, with TRBD1 matching 8 bases. This CDR3 spans 15 amino acids. CDR1 SGHRS and CDR2 YFSETQ come from the germline V gene. V lost 3 bases to trimming and J lost 8 bases; unmatched junction nucleotides: 12. CDR3 nucleotide sequence: TGCGCCAGCAGCTCCGATACAGGGGGTCGGGGCGGCTACACCTTC. It encodes CASSSDTGGRGGYTF.

The CDR3: CASSEAALAGVTDTQYF. The CDR3 DNA reads TGTGCCAGCAGTGAAGCTGCACTAGCGGGGGTCACAGATACGCAGTATTTT. The chain uses TRBV6-1 and TRBJ2-3, with TRBD2 matching 11 bases. This CDR3 spans 17 amino acids. Trimming took 0 bases from V and 2 from J; bases not matched to a gene: 4. Germline V gene data show CDR1 as MNHNS and CDR2 as SASEGT.

The chain recombines TRBV6-1 with TRBJ2-3, with 11 bases that match TRBD2. CDR1 MNHNS and CDR2 SASEGT come from the germline V gene. The V gene end was trimmed by 4 bases and the J gene end by 1 base; junction bases not matched to a gene: 1. The CDR3 length is 15 residues. The CDR3 reads CASSGGLAGTDTQYF. The CDR3 coding sequence is TGTGCCAGCAGTGGGGGACTAGCGGGCACAGATACGCAGTATTTT.

The chain combines TRBV29-1 with TRBJ2-3; D call uncertain. The CDR3 has 13 residues. Deletions cut 3 bases from V and 1 base from J, with 8 bases between. Germline CDR1 SQVTM, CDR2 ANQGSEA. CDR3 DNA sequence: TGCAGCGTTGACCAGGTGGGCACAGATACGCAGTATTTT. Translating it yields CSVDQVGTDTQYF.

This chain links TRBV5-4 with TRBJ1-4; TRBD1 is a possible D gene (5 bases). CDR3 size: 18 residues. Germline values: CDR1 SGHNT, CDR2 YYREEE (reference sequence). V lost 4 bases to trimming and J lost 3 bases, with 22 bases between them. DNA for the CDR3: TGTGCCAGCAGCCGGGGCCCCGCCAGAGGGGCAGCTAATGAAAAACTGTTTTTT. It is translated as CASSRGPARGAANEKLFF.

This rearrangement joins TRBV5-6 to TRBJ2-2; D is unresolved. Trimming took off 1 base at V and 0 bases at J, with 7 bases between the two ends. The CDR3 covers 15 residues. CDR1 and CDR2 (germline): SGHDT, YYEEEE. CDR3 nucleotide sequence: TGTGCCAGCAGCTTGTGGGCGGCGAACACCGGGGAGCTGTTTTTT. Protein: CASSLWAANTGELFF.

The V gene is TRBV6-5, the J gene TRBJ1-2; no reliable D call. With 0 bases removed from V and 8 bases from J, the gap between germline ends came to 10 bases. The germline CDR1 and CDR2 sequences are MNHEY and SVGAGI. The CDR3 runs 13 residues. The CDR3 DNA reads as TGTGCCAGCAGTTACTCCGTAAATGGGGGCTACACCTTC. It is translated as CASSYSVNGGYTF.

The chain is built from TRBV21-1 and TRBJ1-6. TRBV21-1 is a documented pseudogene. This CDR3 has 18 residues. The CDR3 sequence: CASRTKVADYSYNSPLHF. In DNA form, the CDR3 reads TGTGCCAGCAGAACGAAGGTGGCAGACTACTCCTATAATTCACCCCTCCACTTT.

The chain joins TRBV6-1 to TRBJ2-5; 7 positions agree with TRBD2. In germline, CDR1 is MNHNS, CDR2 SASEGT. The CDR3 runs 14 residues. After removal of 2 bases from V and 5 bases from J, the junction contained 5 bases not matched to a gene. This CDR3 is CASSEWGEGETQYF. The CDR3 DNA reads as TGTGCCAGCAGTGAATGGGGGGAGGGGGAGACCCAGTACTTC.

Comments on this clone: In the same sample, other DNA sequences code for this CDR3. J is TRBJ1-1 and V is TRBV30; D is unclear. Trimming took 0 bases from V and 4 from J, leaving 9 bases between them. This CDR3 has 13 residues. Germline V gene sequence: CDR1 GTSNPN, CDR2 SVGIG (reference sequence). The CDR3 here is CAWSVGGGTEAFF. CDR3 DNA: TGTGCCTGGAGTGTAGGTGGAGGCACTGAAGCTTTCTTT.

The chain links TRBV19 to TRBJ2-7; 7 bases fit TRBD1. V trimming: 6 bases; J trimming: 2 bases; junction bases outside the gene matches: 13. Germline V lookup: CDR1 LNHDA, CDR2 SQIVND (reference sequence). CDR3 length equals 16 residues. CDR3: CASRRKTGTETYEQYF. The CDR3 DNA reads TGTGCCAGTAGACGAAAAACCGGGACAGAGACCTACGAGCAGTACTTC. The variable domain in full, with the rest retrieved from reference TRBV19 and TRBJ2-7, is DGGITQSPKYLFRKEGQNVTLSCEQNLNHDAMYWYRQDPGQGLRLIYYSQIVNDFQKGDIAEGYSVSREKKESFPLTVTSAQKNPTAFYLCASRRKTGTETYEQYFGPGTRLTVT.

The chain carries TRBV7-6 and TRBJ2-3; no reliable D call. Germline V lookup: CDR1 SGHVS, CDR2 FNYEAQ. There are 14 residues in the CDR3. V gave up 4 bases and J gave up 2 bases, with 10 bases separating them. CDR3 region: CASSSRRVTDTQYF. CDR3 in DNA: TGTGCCAGCAGCTCTAGGCGTGTCACAGATACGCAGTATTTT. Variable domain in full (rest from reference TRBV7-6 and TRBJ2-3): GAGVSQSPRYKVTKRGQDVALRCDPISGHVSLYWYRQALGQGPEFLTYFNYEAQQDKSGLPNDRFSAERPEGSISTLTIQRTEQRDSAMYRCASSSRRVTDTQYFGPGTRLTVL.

This clone was counted a single time. The chain carries TRBV28 and TRBJ2-5; D not resolved. CDR1 MDHEN and CDR2 SYDVKM come from the germline V gene. The CDR3 is made up of 12 amino acids. The V and J ends lost 7 bases and 2 bases respectively, with 8 bases between them. CDR3 protein: CASMTPQETQYF. As DNA, the CDR3 is TGTGCCAGCATGACCCCACAAGAGACCCAGTACTTC.

V and J are TRBV19 and TRBJ1-6; D is uncertain. The CDR3 consists of 14 residues. The germline gives CDR1 LNHDA, CDR2 SQIVND (reference sequence). V shed 10 bases and J shed 2 bases, with 12 bases lying between them. The CDR3 spells CATSEGTYNSPLHF. Here the CDR3 DNA reads TGTGCCACCTCGGAGGGTACCTATAATTCACCCCTCCACTTT.